This T cell receptor (beta chain) originates from a study of blood T cells in healthy people across ages. Findings and limits, study-wide: Total diversity from one million sequenced T cells was likely underestimated.

Alongside a J-beta primer mix, a sample-barcoded 5' primer served in a second PCR lasting 7 to 11 cycles. From the 5' RACE reads, TCRdb called clonotypes with MiXCR, one entry per CDR3 protein. This sample has approximately 1,100,000 distinct CDR3 sequences, with under 45% found just once. CDR3 length equals 14 residues. In germline, CDR1 is ENHRY, CDR2 SYGVKD. V lost 4 bases to trimming and J lost 4 bases; unmatched junction nucleotides: 4. This clonotype was seen at least ten times. The target antigen is unknown. The clonotype originates from a woman between 55 and 75 years old in good health. Sequenced: blood. J is TRBJ1-2 and V is TRBV10-3; 9 positions match TRBD1. The CDR3 spells CAISVVTGGYGYTF. The CDR3, as DNA: TGTGCCATCAGTGTGGTGACAGGGGGCTATGGCTACACCTTC.